These T cell receptor beta chains were read from a single sample in a study of T cells in Graves' hyperthyroidism and ophthalmopathy. TCRdb reprocessed the multiplex PCR reads with MiXCR, giving one entry per CDR3 protein. In the table there are 310,000 or so distinct CDR3 sequences, about a sixth of which are singletons. Sequencing was performed on blood. The source is a woman aged 55-69 years with Graves' ophthalmopathy. The CDR3 runs from the conserved cysteine through the conserved F or W. The D gene is left open where the match is weak. The size of a clone is reported for some rows only, either as once, few or many, or as a class for expanded clones.

d_gene	v_gene	abundance	j_gene	CDR3aa	CDR3nt
TRBD1	TRBV20-1	many	TRBJ1-4	CSAPGQGSLRGEKLFF	TGCAGTGCTCCGGGACAGGGGTCTTTGCGGGGTGAAAAACTGTTTTTT
.	TRBV7-2	.	TRBJ2-5	CACSHITRTAKGETQYF	TGTGCCTGCAGCCACATAACAAGGACAGCCAAGGGAGAGACCCAGTACTTC
TRBD1	TRBV29-1	.	TRBJ2-1	CSVEDSYRGLNNEQFF	TGCAGCGTTGAAGATTCCTACAGGGGGCTTAACAATGAGCAGTTCTTC
.	TRBV12-3/TRBV12-4	many	TRBJ2-5	CASSLQDVGTQYF	TGTGCCAGCAGTTTGCAGGACGTAGGGACCCAGTACTTC
.	TRBV7-2	.	TRBJ1-2	CASSLGTGASGYTF	TGTGCCAGCAGCTTAGGGACGGGGGCCAGTGGCTACACCTTC
.	TRBV12-5	.	TRBJ1-3	CASARGSGGNTIYF	TGTGCTAGTGCCAGGGGTTCGGGGGGAAACACCATATATTTT
.	TRBV7-8	.	TRBJ1-3	CASSSMIGTDSGNTIYF	TGTGCCAGCAGCTCCATGATTGGGACCGACTCTGGAAACACCATATATTTT
TRBD1	TRBV2	.	TRBJ2-7	CASSGLGTGSDEQYF	TGTGCCAGCAGTGGACTCGGGACAGGGTCCGACGAGCAGTACTTC
.	TRBV3-1	many	TRBJ2-1	CASSQTSGDNEQFF	TGTGCCAGCAGCCAAACGTCCGGGGACAATGAGCAGTTCTTC
.	TRBV7-9	few	TRBJ2-7	CASSLQANYEQYF	TGTGCCAGCAGCTTACAGGCTAACTACGAGCAGTACTTC
.	TRBV7-8	.	TRBJ2-2	CASTLRWGSTGELFF	TGTGCCAGCACCTTAAGGTGGGGTTCCACCGGGGAGCTGTTTTTT
.	TRBV11-2	few	TRBJ2-5	CASSLRARTWIWETQYF	TGTGCCAGCAGCTTAAGGGCCCGGACTTGGATTTGGGAGACCCAGTACTTC
TRBD2	TRBV12-3/TRBV12-4	many	TRBJ2-1	CASSWTSGQQFF	TGTGCCAGCAGTTGGACTAGCGGCCAGCAGTTCTTC